This TCR beta chain was recorded in a study of blood T cell repertoires in COVID-19. Study-level background: COVID-19 samples from acute and convalescent phases originated in the United States, Italy and Spain.

Authors' data handling: Reference gene primers were amplified, and this amplification served to estimate nucleated cell counts. Clones were sequenced by immunoSEQ multiplex PCR, and TCRdb holds only the in-frame ones, with some missing. The DNA was the basis for D and trimming; V, J and clone size are from that table. The sample comprises about 120,000 clones, roughly 89% of which are singletons, and more than 2% rests with the top ten. Germline V gives CDR1 SGHDT, CDR2 YYEEEE. V gave up 3 bases and J gave up 6 bases; unmatched junction bases: 13. This CDR3 has 16 amino acids. This clone was counted between two and nine times.

This clonotype originated in a woman aged 50 to 60 with acute or convalescent COVID-19. V gene TRBV5-6 combines with J gene TRBJ2-3, with 7 bases fitting TRBD2. Sequencing input: peripheral blood. CDR3 sequence: CASSSPLTGGRDTQYF. The CDR3 coding sequence is TGTGCCAGCAGCTCACCACTTACCGGGGGGAGGGATACGCAGTATTTT.